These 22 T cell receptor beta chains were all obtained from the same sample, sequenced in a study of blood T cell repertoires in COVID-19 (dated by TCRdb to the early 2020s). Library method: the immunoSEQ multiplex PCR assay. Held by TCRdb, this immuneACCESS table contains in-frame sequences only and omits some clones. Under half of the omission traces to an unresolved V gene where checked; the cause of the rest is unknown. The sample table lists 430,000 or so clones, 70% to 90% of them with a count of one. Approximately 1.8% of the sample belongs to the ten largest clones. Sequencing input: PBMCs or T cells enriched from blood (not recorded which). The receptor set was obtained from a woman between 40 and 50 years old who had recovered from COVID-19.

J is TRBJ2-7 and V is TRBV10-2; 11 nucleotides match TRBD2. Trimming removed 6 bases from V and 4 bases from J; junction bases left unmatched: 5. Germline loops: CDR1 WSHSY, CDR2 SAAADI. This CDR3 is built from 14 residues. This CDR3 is CASRPLAGVYEQYF. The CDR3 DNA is TGCGCCAGCAGGCCACTAGCGGGAGTGTACGAGCAGTACTTC.

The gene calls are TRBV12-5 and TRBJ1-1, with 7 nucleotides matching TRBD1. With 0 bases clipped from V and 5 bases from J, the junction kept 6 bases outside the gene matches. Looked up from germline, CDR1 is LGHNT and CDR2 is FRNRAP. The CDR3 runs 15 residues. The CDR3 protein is CASGLVEQGRTEAFF. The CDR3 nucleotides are TGTGCTAGTGGTTTGGTTGAACAGGGGAGGACTGAAGCTTTCTTT.

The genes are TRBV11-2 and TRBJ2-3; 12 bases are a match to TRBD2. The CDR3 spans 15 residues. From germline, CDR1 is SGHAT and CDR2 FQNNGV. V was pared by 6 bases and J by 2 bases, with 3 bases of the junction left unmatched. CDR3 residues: CASRGTSGSTDTQYF. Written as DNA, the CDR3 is TGTGCCAGCAGGGGGACTAGCGGGTCCACAGATACGCAGTATTTT.

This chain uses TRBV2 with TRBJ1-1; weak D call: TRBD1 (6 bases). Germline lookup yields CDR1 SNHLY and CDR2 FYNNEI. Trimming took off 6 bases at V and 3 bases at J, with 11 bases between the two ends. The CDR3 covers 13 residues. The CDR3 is CASSKGGYTEAFF. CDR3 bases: TGTGCCAGCAGCAAAGGGGGTTACACTGAAGCTTTCTTT.

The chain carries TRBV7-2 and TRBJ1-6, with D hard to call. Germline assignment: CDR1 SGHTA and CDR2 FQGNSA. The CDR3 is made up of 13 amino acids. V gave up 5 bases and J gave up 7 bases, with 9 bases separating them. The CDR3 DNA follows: TGTGCCAGCAGCACTAACTCGAATTCACCCCTCCACTTT. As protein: CASSTNSNSPLHF.

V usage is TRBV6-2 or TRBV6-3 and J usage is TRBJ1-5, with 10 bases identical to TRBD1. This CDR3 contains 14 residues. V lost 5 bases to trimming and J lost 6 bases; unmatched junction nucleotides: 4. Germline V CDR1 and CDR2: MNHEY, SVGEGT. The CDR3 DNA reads TGTGCCAGCAGTGAGGGGACAGGGGTTCAGCCCCAGCATTTT. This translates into CASSEGTGVQPQHF.

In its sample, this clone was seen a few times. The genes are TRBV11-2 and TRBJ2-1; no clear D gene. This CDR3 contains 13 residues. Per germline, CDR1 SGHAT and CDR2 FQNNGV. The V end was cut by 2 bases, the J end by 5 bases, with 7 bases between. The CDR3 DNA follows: TGTGCCAGCAGCTTACTCCCCGACAATGAGCAGTTCTTC. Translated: CASSLLPDNEQFF.

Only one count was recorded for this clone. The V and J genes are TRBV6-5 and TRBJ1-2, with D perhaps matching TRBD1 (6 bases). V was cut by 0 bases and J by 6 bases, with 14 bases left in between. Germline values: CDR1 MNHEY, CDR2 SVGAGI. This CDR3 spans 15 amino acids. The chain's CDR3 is CASSYSRGTGDGYTF. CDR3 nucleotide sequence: TGTGCCAGCAGTTACTCCAGGGGCACCGGCGATGGCTACACCTTC.

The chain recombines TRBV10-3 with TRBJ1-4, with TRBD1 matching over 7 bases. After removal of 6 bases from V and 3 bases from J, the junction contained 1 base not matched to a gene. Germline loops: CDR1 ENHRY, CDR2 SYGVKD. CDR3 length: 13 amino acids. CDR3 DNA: TGTGCCATCAGGGGGACAGCTAATGAAAAACTGTTTTTT. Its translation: CAIRGTANEKLFF.

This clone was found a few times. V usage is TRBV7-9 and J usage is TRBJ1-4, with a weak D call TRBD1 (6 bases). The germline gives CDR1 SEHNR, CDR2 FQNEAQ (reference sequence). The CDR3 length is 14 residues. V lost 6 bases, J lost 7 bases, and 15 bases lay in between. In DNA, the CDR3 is TGTGCCAGCAGACCGGACAGCCGAGGTGAAAAACTGTTTTTT. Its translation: CASRPDSRGEKLFF.

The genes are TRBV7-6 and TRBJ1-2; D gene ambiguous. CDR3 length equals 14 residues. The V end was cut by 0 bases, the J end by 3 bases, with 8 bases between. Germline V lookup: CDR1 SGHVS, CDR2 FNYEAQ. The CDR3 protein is CASSLASGYYGYTF. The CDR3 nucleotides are TGTGCCAGCAGCTTAGCGAGCGGATACTATGGCTACACCTTC.

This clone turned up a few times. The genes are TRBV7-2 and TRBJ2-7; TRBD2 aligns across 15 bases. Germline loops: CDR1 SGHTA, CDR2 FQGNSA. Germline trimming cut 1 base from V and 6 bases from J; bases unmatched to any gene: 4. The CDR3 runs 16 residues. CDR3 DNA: TGTGCCAGCAGCTTAGAGGGGACTAGCGGGAGGTTCGAGCAGTACTTC. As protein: CASSLEGTSGRFEQYF.

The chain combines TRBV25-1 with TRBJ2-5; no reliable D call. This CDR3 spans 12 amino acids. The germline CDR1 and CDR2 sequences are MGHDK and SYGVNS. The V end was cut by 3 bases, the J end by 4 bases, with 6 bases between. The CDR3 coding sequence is TGTGCCAGCAGTGAGCAACTAGAGACCCAGTACTTC. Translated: CASSEQLETQYF.

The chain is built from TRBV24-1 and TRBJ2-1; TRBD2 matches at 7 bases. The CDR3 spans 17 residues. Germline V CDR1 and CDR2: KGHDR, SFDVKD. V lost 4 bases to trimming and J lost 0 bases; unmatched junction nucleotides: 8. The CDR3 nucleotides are TGTGCCACCAGTGACCCAGGACTAGACCGCTCCTACAATGAGCAGTTCTTC. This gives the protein CATSDPGLDRSYNEQFF.

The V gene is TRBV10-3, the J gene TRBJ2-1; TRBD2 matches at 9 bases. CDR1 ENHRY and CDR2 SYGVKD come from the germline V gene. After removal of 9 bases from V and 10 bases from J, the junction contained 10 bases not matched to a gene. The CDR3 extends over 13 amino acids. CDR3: CAITGTSTGEQFF. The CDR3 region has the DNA TGTGCCATTACCGGGACTAGCACAGGGGAGCAGTTCTTC.

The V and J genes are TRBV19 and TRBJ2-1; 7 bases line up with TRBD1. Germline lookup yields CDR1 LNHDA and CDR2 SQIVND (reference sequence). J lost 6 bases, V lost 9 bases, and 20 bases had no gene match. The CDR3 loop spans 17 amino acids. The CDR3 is CASNGTEGLAPINEQFF. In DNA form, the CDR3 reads TGTGCCAGCAACGGGACAGAAGGTTTAGCACCAATCAATGAGCAGTTCTTC.

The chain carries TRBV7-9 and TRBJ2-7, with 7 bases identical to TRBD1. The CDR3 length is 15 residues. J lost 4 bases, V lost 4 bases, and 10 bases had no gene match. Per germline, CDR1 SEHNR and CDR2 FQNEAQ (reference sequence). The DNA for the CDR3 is TGTGCCAGCAGCTCCACCGGGACAGAGAATTACGAGCAGTACTTC. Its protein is CASSSTGTENYEQYF.

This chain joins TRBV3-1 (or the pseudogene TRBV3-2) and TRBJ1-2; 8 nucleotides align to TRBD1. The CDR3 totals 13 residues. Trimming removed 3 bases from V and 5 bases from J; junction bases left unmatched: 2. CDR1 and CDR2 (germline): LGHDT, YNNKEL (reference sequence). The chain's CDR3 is CASSQDRVYGYTF. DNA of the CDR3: TGTGCCAGCAGCCAGGACAGGGTTTATGGCTACACCTTC.

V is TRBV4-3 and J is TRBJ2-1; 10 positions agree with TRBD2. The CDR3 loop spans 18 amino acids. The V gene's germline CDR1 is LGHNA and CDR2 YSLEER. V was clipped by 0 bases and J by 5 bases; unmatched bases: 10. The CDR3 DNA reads TGCGCCAGCAGCCAAGAAGTGGCGGCTAGCGGGAGTAACAATGAGCAGTTCTTC. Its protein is CASSQEVAASGSNNEQFF.

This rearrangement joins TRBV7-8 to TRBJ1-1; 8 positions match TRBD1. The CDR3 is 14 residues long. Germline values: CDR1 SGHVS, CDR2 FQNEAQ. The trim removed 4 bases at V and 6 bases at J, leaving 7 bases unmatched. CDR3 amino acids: CASSSRGPLAEAFF. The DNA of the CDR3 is TGTGCCAGCAGCTCCAGGGGGCCACTAGCTGAAGCTTTCTTT.

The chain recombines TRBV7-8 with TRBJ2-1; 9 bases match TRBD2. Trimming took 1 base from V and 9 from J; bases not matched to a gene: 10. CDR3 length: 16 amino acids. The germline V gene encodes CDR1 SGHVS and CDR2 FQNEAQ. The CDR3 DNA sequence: TGTGCCAGCAGCTTAGTTCTGGCGGGAGGGCCGGGTGAGCAGTTCTTC. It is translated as CASSLVLAGGPGEQFF. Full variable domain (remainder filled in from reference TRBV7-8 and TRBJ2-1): GAGVSQSPRYKVAKRGQDVALRCDPISGHVSLFWYQQALGQGPEFLTYFQNEAQLDKSGLPSDRFFAERPEGSVSTLKIQRTQQEDSAVYLCASSLVLAGGPGEQFFGPGTRLTVL.

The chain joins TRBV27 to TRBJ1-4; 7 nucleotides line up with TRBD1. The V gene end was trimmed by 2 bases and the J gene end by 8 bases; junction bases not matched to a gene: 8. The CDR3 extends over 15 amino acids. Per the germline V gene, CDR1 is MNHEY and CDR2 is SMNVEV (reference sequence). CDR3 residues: CASSLMGQTIEKLFF. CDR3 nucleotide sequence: TGTGCCAGCAGTTTAATGGGACAGACAATAGAAAAACTGTTTTTT.